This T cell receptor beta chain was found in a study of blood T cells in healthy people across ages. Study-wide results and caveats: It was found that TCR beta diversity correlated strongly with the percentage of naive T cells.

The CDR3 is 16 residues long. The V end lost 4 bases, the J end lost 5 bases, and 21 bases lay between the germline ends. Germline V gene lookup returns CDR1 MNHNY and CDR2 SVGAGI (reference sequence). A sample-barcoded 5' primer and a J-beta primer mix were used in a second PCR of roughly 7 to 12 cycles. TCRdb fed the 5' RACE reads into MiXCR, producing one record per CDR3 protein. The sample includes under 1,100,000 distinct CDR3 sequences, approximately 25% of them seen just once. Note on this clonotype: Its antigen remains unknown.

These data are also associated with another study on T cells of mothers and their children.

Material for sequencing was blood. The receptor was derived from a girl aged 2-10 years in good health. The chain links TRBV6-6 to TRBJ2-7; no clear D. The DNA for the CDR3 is TGTGCCAGCAGTTTTAACGGTCGGCCGTCCCCCCACGAGCAGTACTTC. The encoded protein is CASSFNGRPSPHEQYF.